This TCR beta chain was captured by sequencing in a study of blood T cell repertoires in COVID-19. Study-level background: Whether acute or convalescent, the COVID-19 samples came from the United States, Italy and Spain.

Trimming removed 3 bases at V and 6 bases at J, with 12 bases between. Germline assignment: CDR1 LNHDA and CDR2 SQIVND (reference sequence). CDR3 length equals 13 residues. Cohort allocation depended upon clinical history that participants reported. Individuals in the exposed group had encountered a COVID-19 case within 2 weeks preceding study entry. Original data processing: Nucleated cell counts were estimated from reference gene primer amplification. Only in-frame clones appear in the TCRdb table, and some are missing; sequencing was by immunoSEQ multiplex PCR. V, J and clone size are those of that table, while D and trimming were read from the DNA. The table records hundreds of thousands of clones, roughly 80% of them present only once. This clone was seen only once.

This receptor was identified in a man in his forties or fifties who had been exposed to COVID-19. The sequencing input was PBMCs or T cells enriched from blood (not recorded which). The chain combines TRBV19 with TRBJ2-7; tentatively, D is TRBD2 (5 bases). CDR3 bases: TGTGCCAGTAGTATTAGAGGGCAGCGCGAGCAGTACTTC. It codes for CASSIRGQREQYF.